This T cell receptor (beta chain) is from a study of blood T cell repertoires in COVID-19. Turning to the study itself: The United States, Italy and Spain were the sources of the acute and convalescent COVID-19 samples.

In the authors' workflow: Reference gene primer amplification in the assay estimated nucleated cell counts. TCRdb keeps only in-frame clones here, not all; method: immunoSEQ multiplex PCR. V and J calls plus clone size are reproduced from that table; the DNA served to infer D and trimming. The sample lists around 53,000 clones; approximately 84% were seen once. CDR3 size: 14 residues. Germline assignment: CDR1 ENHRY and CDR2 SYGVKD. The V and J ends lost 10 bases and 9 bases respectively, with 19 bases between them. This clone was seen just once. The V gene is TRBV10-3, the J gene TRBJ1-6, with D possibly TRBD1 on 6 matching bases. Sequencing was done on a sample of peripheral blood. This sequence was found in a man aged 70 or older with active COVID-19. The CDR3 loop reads CATSLGGARSPLHF. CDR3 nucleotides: TGTGCCACTAGCCTGGGGGGGGCGCGTTCACCCCTCCACTTT.